The next 28 T cell receptor beta chains were all read from a single sample in a study of cytomegalovirus exposure and HLA in healthy donors. 60 Vbeta and 13 Jbeta primers were used in PCR. Only in-frame clones appear in the TCRdb table, and some are missing; sequencing was by immunoSEQ multiplex PCR. Of 95,000 to 150,000 clones listed, around 78% are singletons. Source material: PBMCs. These receptors all stem from a woman in her forties in good health and CMV-seronegative.

This chain joins TRBV7-9 and TRBJ2-7; TRBD2 matches 10 bases. Germline trimming cut 1 base from V and 0 bases from J; bases unmatched to any gene: 6. The germline V gene encodes CDR1 SEHNR and CDR2 FQNEAQ (reference sequence). The CDR3 is 17 residues long. CDR3 sequence (DNA): TGTGCCAGCAGCTTAGGGGAACTAGCGGGGTTCTCCTACGAGCAGTACTTC. Residues: CASSLGELAGFSYEQYF.

The rearrangement joins TRBV28 to TRBJ2-7; D may be TRBD1 (5 bases). Trimming shortened V by 6 bases and J by 2 bases, and 17 bases separated the two germline ends. The CDR3 length is 15 residues. Germline V gene sequence: CDR1 MDHEN, CDR2 SYDVKM. The CDR3: CASSPDIRAAYEQYF. CDR3 sequence (DNA): TGTGCCAGCAGCCCGGACATTCGGGCCGCCTACGAGCAGTACTTC.

The V and J genes are TRBV5-1 and TRBJ1-1; a weak D match, TRBD1 (6 bases). The V end lost 0 bases, the J end lost 5 bases, and 17 bases lay between the germline ends. From germline, CDR1 is SGHRS and CDR2 YFSETQ. The CDR3 is made up of 16 amino acids. The CDR3 nucleotides are TGCGCCAGCAGCTTGGGCCCTCCTAAGAGGGGGACTGAAGCTTTCTTT. It codes for CASSLGPPKRGTEAFF.

The chain uses TRBV6-5 and TRBJ1-3; 9 bases align to TRBD1. The CDR3 loop spans 13 amino acids. CDR1 and CDR2 (germline): MNHEY, SVGAGI. Trimming cost V 6 bases and J 5 bases; bases outside gene matches: 2. CDR3 coding DNA: TGTGCCAGCAGGGGGACAGGGAGAAACACCATATATTTT. This translates into CASRGTGRNTIYF.

The chain joins TRBV7-9 to TRBJ2-2; 14 nucleotides line up with TRBD2. V was clipped by 4 bases and J by 4 bases; unmatched bases: 2. This CDR3 comprises 16 residues. CDR1 SEHNR and CDR2 FQNEAQ come from the germline V gene (reference sequence). For the CDR3, the DNA is TGTGCCAGCAGCTCTGGACTAGCGGGAGGCACCGGGGAGCTGTTTTTT. This sequence encodes CASSSGLAGGTGELFF.

V gene TRBV19 combines with J gene TRBJ2-3; D may be TRBD1 (5 bases). This CDR3 has 14 residues. Trimming stripped 6 bases from V and 2 bases from J, with 12 bases between. Per germline, CDR1 LNHDA and CDR2 SQIVND (reference sequence). The DNA of the CDR3 is TGTGCCAGTAGCCCTAAAGGGGACACAGATACGCAGTATTTT. This sequence encodes CASSPKGDTDTQYF.

This rearrangement joins TRBV7-2 to TRBJ2-7; maybe TRBD2 (6 bases). Germline CDR1 is SGHTA and CDR2 is FQGNSA. V was trimmed by 2 bases and J by 4 bases, leaving 12 bases between them. The CDR3 consists of 14 residues. For the CDR3, the DNA is TGTGCCAGCAGCTTAAGCCCCGGGGGTTACGAGCAGTACTTC. This encodes CASSLSPGGYEQYF.

The rearrangement uses TRBV27 and TRBJ2-1; D perhaps matches TRBD1 (6 bases). CDR3 length: 16 amino acids. Germline CDR1 and CDR2: MNHEY and SMNVEV (reference sequence). Trimming removed 0 bases at V and 4 bases at J, with 13 bases between. DNA for the CDR3: TGTGCCAGCAGTTTATCGAGCAGGGGTTTTTACAATGAGCAGTTCTTC. Translating it yields CASSLSSRGFYNEQFF.

The V and J genes are TRBV9 and TRBJ2-5, with D perhaps matching TRBD2 (5 bases). CDR3 length equals 11 residues. V was cut by 0 bases and J by 13 bases, with 10 bases left in between. CDR1 is SGDLS, CDR2 YYNGEE, per germline. CDR3 bases: TGTGCCAGCAGCGTAGGAACTAGTTTGTACTTC. The encoded protein is CASSVGTSLYF.

The rearrangement links TRBV9 to TRBJ2-5, with a tentative D call TRBD1 (8 bases). The CDR3 is made up of 17 amino acids. The V gene lost 0 bases and the J gene lost 5 bases, with 20 bases spanning the gap. Germline CDR1 reads SGDLS; CDR2 reads YYNGEE. This CDR3 is CASSVDGRQGASETQYF. CDR3 DNA: TGTGCCAGCAGCGTAGACGGGAGGCAGGGGGCATCGGAGACCCAGTACTTC.

This clone has just a few counts. The rearrangement joins TRBV25-1 to TRBJ1-6; 10 positions match TRBD1. The CDR3 is 15 amino acids. J lost 9 bases, V lost 3 bases, and 5 bases had no gene match. Germline V gene data show CDR1 as MGHDK and CDR2 as SYGVNS. The CDR3 loop is CASSDLGQGFSPLHF. For the CDR3, the DNA is TGTGCCAGCAGTGACCTGGGACAGGGGTTTTCACCCCTCCACTTT.

This sequence joins TRBV4-1 and TRBJ2-1; 11 bases map to TRBD2. J gave up 1 base and V 4 bases, and 12 bases lay outside the gene matches. There are 19 residues in the CDR3. CDR1 and CDR2 (germline): MGHRA, YSYEKL. This CDR3 reads CASSPTSGSHFRSYNEQFF. The CDR3 DNA follows: TGCGCCAGCAGCCCCACTAGCGGGAGTCATTTTAGGTCCTACAATGAGCAGTTCTTC.

Only a few counts were recorded for this clone. One junction end does not reproduce the germline sequence, and a read error may be involved. J is TRBJ2-6 and V is TRBV14; weak D call: TRBD1 (5 bases). The CDR3 has 17 amino acids. Germline CDR1 reads SGHDN; CDR2 reads FVKESK. The CDR3 coding sequence is TGTGCCAGCAGCCACGAGAGATCTCCCTCTGGGGCCAACGGCCTGACTTTC. This codes for CASSHERSPSGANGLTF.

The table lists this clone with a few counts. The rearrangement uses TRBV6-4 and TRBJ2-1, with 11 bases that match TRBD2. The germline gives CDR1 MRHNA, CDR2 SNTAGT. The CDR3 has 15 amino acids. V shed 0 bases, J shed 6 bases, and the junction held 1 base outside the gene matches. CDR3 nucleotide sequence: TGTGCCAGCAGTGACTCAACTAGCGGGAGCAATGAGCAGTTCTTC. Amino acid sequence: CASSDSTSGSNEQFF.

Note on this clone: This same CDR3 is encoded by further DNA sequences in the sample. CDR3 in amino acids: CASSSPGQVLQETQYF. Written as DNA, the CDR3 is TGTGCCAGCAGTTCCCCGGGACAGGTCCTCCAAGAGACCCAGTACTTC. This sequence joins TRBV28 and TRBJ2-5; 8 bases align to TRBD1. This CDR3 is built from 16 residues. Germline CDR1 reads MDHEN; CDR2 reads SYDVKM. V dropped 4 bases and J dropped 1; count of bases not matched to a gene: 8.

V gene TRBV4-2 combines with J gene TRBJ2-1; TRBD2 agrees at 9 bases. V lost 2 bases, J lost 5 bases, and 4 bases stayed unmatched. The CDR3 spans 15 residues. From germline, CDR1 is LGHNA and CDR2 YNFKEQ. The CDR3 region has the DNA TGTGCCAGCAGCCAAACCGGGACTAGCCACAATGAGCAGTTCTTC. This gives the protein CASSQTGTSHNEQFF.

This clone appeared once. V gene TRBV4-2 combines with J gene TRBJ2-1; 7 bases are a match to TRBD1. With V trimmed by 2 bases and J by 7 bases, 5 bases remained unmatched. The CDR3 has 14 amino acids. Germline V lookup: CDR1 LGHNA, CDR2 YNFKEQ. This CDR3 is CASSQIQGSNEQFF. CDR3 DNA: TGTGCCAGCAGCCAAATACAGGGGTCTAATGAGCAGTTCTTC.

The V call is TRBV5-6, the J call TRBJ1-2; TRBD1 matches 7 bases. The length of the CDR3 is 13 residues. V was clipped by 2 bases and J by 4 bases; unmatched bases: 2. In germline, CDR1 is SGHDT, CDR2 YYEEEE. CDR3 residues: CASSFRDSYGYTF. CDR3 in DNA: TGTGCCAGCAGCTTCCGGGACAGCTATGGCTACACCTTC.

V usage is TRBV6-5 and J usage is TRBJ2-1; 12 nucleotides match TRBD1. The V gene end was trimmed by 3 bases and the J gene end by 9 bases; junction bases not matched to a gene: 9. The CDR3 covers 16 residues. The germline V gene has CDR1 MNHEY and CDR2 SVGAGI. CDR3 residues: CASSYGPGQGATEQFF. CDR3 in DNA: TGTGCCAGCAGTTATGGGCCGGGACAGGGGGCTACTGAGCAGTTCTTC.

The gene calls are TRBV28 and TRBJ1-4; maybe TRBD1 (5 bases). The CDR3 runs to 12 residues. CDR1 and CDR2 from the germline V gene are MDHEN and SYDVKM. The ends were cut back, 5 bases at V and 8 bases at J, with 9 bases in the middle. This CDR3 reads CASSQGGEKLFF. The CDR3 DNA sequence: TGTGCCAGCAGTCAGGGAGGGGAAAAACTGTTTTTT.

The chain links TRBV7-8 to TRBJ1-4; 7 nucleotides align to TRBD1. The CDR3 spans 14 residues. With V trimmed by 5 bases and J by 4 bases, 4 bases remained unmatched. Germline CDR1 reads SGHVS; CDR2 reads FQNEAQ. CDR3 residues: CASSQGGDNEKLFF. Written as DNA, the CDR3 is TGTGCCAGCAGCCAGGGGGGAGATAATGAAAAACTGTTTTTT.

The chain employs TRBV18 and TRBJ2-5; D gene uncertain. Trimming shortened V by 3 bases and J by 5 bases, and 10 bases separated the two germline ends. Germline values: CDR1 KGHSH, CDR2 LQKENI. The CDR3 totals 13 residues. The DNA of the CDR3 is TGTGCCAGCTCACCGCCTGCTAAGGAGACCCAGTACTTC. This encodes CASSPPAKETQYF.

CDR3: CASSRGTSGSFNEQFF. The CDR3 nucleotides read TGTGCCAGCAGCCGGGGGACTAGCGGGAGTTTTAATGAGCAGTTCTTC. The chain couples TRBV7-9 to TRBJ2-1; 14 positions agree with TRBD2. J lost 7 bases, V lost 5 bases, and 7 bases had no gene match. The CDR3 loop spans 16 amino acids. The germline V gene has CDR1 SEHNR and CDR2 FQNEAQ (reference sequence).

This chain uses TRBV7-6 with TRBJ2-7; the match to TRBD2 covers 7 bases. CDR1 and CDR2 from the germline V gene are SGHVS and FNYEAQ. V lost 5 bases to trimming and J lost 4 bases; unmatched junction nucleotides: 5. This CDR3 contains 13 residues. The CDR3 protein is CASSVGGPYEQYF. The CDR3 coding sequence is TGTGCCAGCAGCGTGGGAGGGCCTTACGAGCAGTACTTC.

The chain carries TRBV6-1 and TRBJ1-3, with 8 bases identical to TRBD1. Germline V gives CDR1 MNHNS, CDR2 SASEGT. V lost 4 bases and J lost 0; bases outside the gene matches: 2. This CDR3 contains 15 residues. CDR3 in amino acids: CASSVTGGSGNTIYF. DNA for the CDR3: TGTGCCAGCAGTGTCACAGGGGGCTCTGGAAACACCATATATTTT.

V and J are TRBV19 and TRBJ2-1; 12 nucleotides agree with TRBD2. This CDR3 is 19 amino acids long. V gave up 4 bases and J gave up 3 bases; unmatched junction bases: 13. Germline CDR1 reads LNHDA; CDR2 reads SQIVND (reference sequence). CDR3 loop: CASSTSAPGLAGIYNEQFF. CDR3 nucleotides: TGTGCCAGTAGTACCTCCGCCCCCGGACTAGCGGGAATCTACAATGAGCAGTTCTTC.

V and J are TRBV29-1 and TRBJ1-1, with D possibly TRBD1 on 5 matching bases. The V end lost 5 bases, the J end lost 2 bases, and 9 bases lay between the germline ends. Germline loops: CDR1 SQVTM, CDR2 ANQGSEA. CDR3 length: 12 residues. CDR3 protein: CSVLRGNTEAFF. The CDR3 nucleotides are TGCAGCGTTTTAAGGGGTAACACTGAAGCTTTCTTT.

The chain joins TRBV7-9 to TRBJ1-1; perhaps TRBD1 as D (5 bases). V shed 8 bases and J shed 4 bases, with 11 bases lying between them. The CDR3 is made up of 12 amino acids. Germline CDR1 reads SEHNR; CDR2 reads FQNEAQ (reference sequence). This CDR3 reads CASRGEATEAFF. The CDR3 nucleotides read TGTGCCAGCCGGGGGGAGGCCACTGAAGCTTTCTTT.